Following are 32 T cell receptor beta chains from one sample sequenced in a study of neurological immune-mediated disorders (dated by TCRdb to 2018 to 2020). The method was 5' RACE. Instrument used: Illumina HiSeq 2500. TCRdb applied fastp at Q25 and MiXCR to the public reads, then kept only in-frame beta chains. Each CDR3 protein gets just one entry, which takes the most common genes and DNA from the rows behind it. The sample records just under 20,000 distinct CDR3 sequences, 7.5% of which are singletons. Of the sample, roughly a sixth is held by the ten largest clones. The sample was CD8+ T cells from blood. These receptors all come from a woman in her twenties or thirties with HTLV-1-associated myelopathy (HAM/TSP).

This clonotype was recorded many times. This chain uses TRBV3-1 with TRBJ2-7, with D possibly being TRBD1 or TRBD2 (6 bases each). Deletions cut 0 bases from V and 1 base from J, with 13 bases between. Germline-derived CDR1 and CDR2 are LGHDT and YNNKEL (reference sequence). The CDR3 sequence is 16 residues long. The CDR3 DNA is TGTGCCAGCAGCCAAGATGGAGGGGGGTCGTCCTACGAGCAGTACTTC. The encoded protein is CASSQDGGGSSYEQYF.

The rearrangement uses TRBV6-6 and TRBJ2-2; 7 bases are a match to TRBD1. Per germline, CDR1 MNHNY and CDR2 SVGAGI (reference sequence). This CDR3 has 16 amino acids. V was pared by 5 bases and J by 11 bases, with 17 bases of the junction left unmatched. The CDR3 here is CASSPFTTGNTRELFF. The CDR3 nucleotides read TGTGCCAGCAGTCCTTTTACGACAGGGAACACCAGAGAGCTGTTTTTT.

At least ten counts were recorded for this clonotype. The chain joins TRBV29-1 to TRBJ2-1; the D is unclear. The CDR3 covers 12 residues. V lost 2 bases to trimming and J lost 9 bases, with 11 bases between them. Germline V gene data show CDR1 as SQVTM and CDR2 as ANQGSEA. The CDR3: CSVEPVEVEQFF. CDR3 DNA sequence: TGCAGCGTTGAACCAGTTGAGGTTGAGCAGTTCTTC.

This clonotype was counted at least ten times. The rearrangement joins TRBV7-8 to TRBJ2-2, with TRBD2 as a possible D gene (5 bases). This CDR3 region has 17 residues. Germline assignment: CDR1 SGHVS and CDR2 FQNEAQ. The ends were cut back, 5 bases at V and 5 bases at J, with 21 bases in the middle. Here the CDR3 reads CASSTLIPGRDTGELFF. The CDR3 region has the DNA TGTGCCAGCAGCACTTTAATCCCAGGTCGGGATACCGGGGAGCTGTTTTTT.

The rearrangement links TRBV13 to TRBJ2-3; perhaps TRBD2 as D (6 bases). CDR1 and CDR2 (germline): PRHDT, FYEKMQ (reference sequence). The germline V and J ends were trimmed by 1 base and 4 bases, with 9 bases remaining between them. The CDR3 runs to 14 residues. The CDR3 nucleotides read TGTGCCAGCAGCTTAGTAATAGCGGCAGATACGCAGTATTTT. Amino acid sequence: CASSLVIAADTQYF.

This clonotype was seen ten or more times. The V gene is TRBV11-2, the J gene TRBJ1-1; D is ambiguous. The ends were cut back, 4 bases at V and 6 bases at J, with 9 bases in the middle. Per germline, CDR1 SGHAT and CDR2 FQNNGV. The CDR3 runs to 12 residues. This CDR3 is CASSSPPSEAFF. Here the CDR3 DNA reads TGTGCCAGCAGCTCCCCCCCCTCTGAAGCTTTCTTT.

The V call is TRBV29-1, the J call TRBJ2-1; 15 nucleotides align to TRBD2. The germline CDR1 and CDR2 sequences are SQVTM and ANQGSEA. CDR3 length: 16 amino acids. Trimming at V came to 0 bases and at J to 8 bases, leaving 5 bases not matched to a gene. The CDR3 DNA is TGCAGCGTTGAAGAATGGACTAGCGGGGGGGCCGATGAGCAGTTCTTC. This gives the protein CSVEEWTSGGADEQFF.

This clonotype was detected many times. The gene calls are TRBV7-9 and TRBJ2-1; D not certain. CDR3 length: 13 amino acids. Germline assignment: CDR1 SEHNR and CDR2 FQNEAQ (reference sequence). V lost 2 bases, J lost 7 bases, and 9 bases lay in between. For the CDR3, the DNA is TGTGCCAGCAGCTTATATGAGGTGAATGAGCAGTTCTTC. As protein: CASSLYEVNEQFF. Full variable domain (missing parts from reference TRBV7-9 and TRBJ2-1): DTGVSQNPRHKITKRGQNVTFRCDPISEHNRLYWYRQTLGQGPEFLTYFQNEAQLEKSRLLSDRFSAERPKGSFSTLEIQRTEQGDSAMYLCASSLYEVNEQFFGPGTRLTVL.

This clonotype was detected many times. V and J are TRBV20-1 and TRBJ2-7, with a tentative D call TRBD2 (5 bases). Looked up from germline, CDR1 is DFQATT and CDR2 is SNEGSKA (reference sequence). The CDR3 covers 16 residues. V shed 0 bases and J shed 3 bases, with 18 bases lying between them. CDR3 loop: CSARDSAGGWGYEQYF. CDR3 sequence (DNA): TGCAGTGCTAGAGATTCCGCAGGAGGTTGGGGCTACGAGCAGTACTTC.

Many counts were recorded for this clonotype. The chain joins TRBV5-1 to TRBJ2-3; TRBD1 agrees at 8 bases. V lost 0 bases and J lost 3; bases outside the gene matches: 9. Germline CDR1 reads SGHRS; CDR2 reads YFSETQ. The CDR3 has 17 amino acids. The CDR3 loop reads CASSLAFRTGKTDTQYF. CDR3 in DNA: TGCGCCAGCAGCTTGGCCTTTCGGACAGGGAAGACAGATACGCAGTATTTT. Supplemented by reference TRBV5-1 and TRBJ2-3, the full variable domain reads KAGVTQTPRYLIKTRGQQVTLSCSPISGHRSVSWYQQTPGQGLQFLFEYFSETQRNKGNFPGRFSGRQFSNSRSEMNVSTLELGDSALYLCASSLAFRTGKTDTQYFGPGTRLTVL.

This clonotype has at least ten counts. The V call is TRBV7-2, the J call TRBJ1-3; D gene ambiguous. The length of the CDR3 is 15 residues. Between the trimmed V and J ends, which lost 5 bases and 4 bases, there was a span of 15 bases. Germline lookup yields CDR1 SGHTA and CDR2 FQGNSA. CDR3 sequence: CASSPAPVRGNTIYF. As DNA, the CDR3 is TGTGCCAGCAGCCCAGCCCCGGTACGGGGAAACACCATATATTTT.

There are many counts of this clonotype. The V and J genes are TRBV20-1 and TRBJ2-7; D ambiguous. Germline V gives CDR1 DFQATT, CDR2 SNEGSKA (reference sequence). CDR3 length equals 11 residues. As DNA, the CDR3 is TGCAACCGTATATGCTCCTACGAGCAGTACTTC. Its protein product is CNRICSYEQYF.

The V call is TRBV2, the J call TRBJ2-7, with 8 positions matching TRBD2. Trimming cost V 5 bases and J 2 bases; bases outside gene matches: 5. The CDR3 runs to 14 residues. Per the germline V gene, CDR1 is SNHLY and CDR2 is FYNNEI. The CDR3 loop is CASSTQAGAYEQYF. The CDR3 DNA is TGTGCCAGCAGTACCCAAGCGGGGGCCTACGAGCAGTACTTC.

This clonotype was seen at least ten times. The chain uses TRBV4-1 and TRBJ2-1; maybe TRBD1 (6 bases). V shed 3 bases and J shed 1 base, with 7 bases lying between them. Germline lookup yields CDR1 MGHRA and CDR2 YSYEKL. There are 14 residues in the CDR3. The CDR3 bases are TGCGCCAGCAGCCATGGACAGTCCTACAATGAGCAGTTCTTC. Translating gives CASSHGQSYNEQFF.

This clonotype appeared many times. The chain employs TRBV5-1 and TRBJ1-5; tentatively, D is TRBD1 (5 bases). The germline V gene encodes CDR1 SGHRS and CDR2 YFSETQ. This CDR3 comprises 14 residues. V was pared by 0 bases and J by 5 bases, with 9 bases between. The CDR3 bases are TGCGCCAGCAGCTTGGGGGGGTCCCATCAGCCCCAGCATTTT. Translation gives CASSLGGSHQPQHF.

The sample holds many counts of this clonotype. The chain has TRBV29-1 and TRBJ1-2; D is undetermined. The CDR3 totals 10 residues. The germline gives CDR1 SQVTM, CDR2 ANQGSEA. The V gene lost 2 bases and the J gene lost 5 bases, with 3 bases spanning the gap. In nucleotides, the CDR3 is TGCAGCGTTGAAAAGTATGGCTACACCTTC. Its protein is CSVEKYGYTF. The whole variable domain, filled in from reference TRBV29-1 and TRBJ1-2, reads SAVISQKPSRDICQRGTSLTIQCQVDSQVTMMFWYRQQPGQSLTLIATANQGSEATYESGFVIDKFPISRPNLTFSTLTVSNMSPEDSSIYLCSVEKYGYTFGSGTRLTVV.

At least ten counts were recorded for this clonotype. The rearrangement uses TRBV20-1 and TRBJ2-3, with 7 bases aligning to TRBD1. J lost 7 bases, V lost 6 bases, and 7 bases had no gene match. Per germline, CDR1 DFQATT and CDR2 SNEGSKA (reference sequence). The CDR3 is made up of 12 amino acids. The CDR3: CSARHRGYTQYF. CDR3 bases: TGCAGTGCCCGACACAGGGGATATACGCAGTATTTT.

This clonotype is classed as medium-sized. The chain is built from TRBV7-2 and TRBJ1-4; D not resolved. V was cut by 2 bases and J by 8 bases, with 6 bases left in between. CDR3 size: 12 residues. The germline CDR1 and CDR2 sequences are SGHTA and FQGNSA. The DNA for the CDR3 is TGTGCCAGCAGCTTATATCGAGAAAAACTGTTTTTT. It codes for CASSLYREKLFF.

This clonotype was counted ten times or more. V is TRBV20-1 and J is TRBJ2-7; 9 bases map to TRBD1. Germline trimming cut 0 bases from V and 3 bases from J; bases unmatched to any gene: 9. This CDR3 contains 16 residues. Germline values: CDR1 DFQATT, CDR2 SNEGSKA (reference sequence). CDR3 DNA sequence: TGCAGTGCTAGAGATGAGAGAGACAGGGGGATCTACGAGCAGTACTTC. It translates to CSARDERDRGIYEQYF.

This clonotype appeared many times. This rearrangement joins TRBV3-1 to TRBJ1-1; D gene ambiguous. The CDR3 is made up of 13 amino acids. Looked up from germline, CDR1 is LGHDT and CDR2 is YNNKEL (reference sequence). Trimming removed 3 bases from V and 7 bases from J, with 12 bases in between. The CDR3 sequence is CASSQEGGDEAFF. In DNA form, the CDR3 reads TGTGCCAGCAGCCAGGAAGGTGGAGATGAAGCTTTCTTT.

This clonotype showed up just a few times. V and J are TRBV10-3 and TRBJ2-1, with D unresolved. V was pared by 0 bases and J by 2 bases, with 11 bases between. The CDR3 is 16 amino acids. Germline lookup yields CDR1 ENHRY and CDR2 SYGVKD. Here the CDR3 reads CAISESSARAYNEQFF. The CDR3 nucleotides read TGTGCCATCAGTGAGTCTTCGGCCCGCGCCTACAATGAGCAGTTCTTC.

At least ten counts were recorded for this clonotype. V gene TRBV29-1 combines with J gene TRBJ1-2, with D perhaps TRBD1 (6 bases). Deletions cut 2 bases from V and 4 bases from J, with 8 bases between. The germline CDR1 and CDR2 sequences are SQVTM and ANQGSEA. The CDR3 is made up of 12 amino acids. The CDR3 loop is CSVELRGYGYTF. The DNA of the CDR3 is TGCAGCGTTGAACTCAGGGGCTATGGCTACACCTTC.

This clonotype was detected many times. This chain links TRBV9 with TRBJ2-1; possible D gene TRBD1, 7 bases. Trimming took 6 bases from V and 0 from J, leaving 19 bases between them. CDR3 length: 17 amino acids. The V gene's germline CDR1 is SGDLS and CDR2 YYNGEE. DNA for the CDR3: TGTGCCAGCACCGAGGCGGGGACAGCCAGCTCCTACAATGAGCAGTTCTTC. It yields the protein CASTEAGTASSYNEQFF.

The table lists this clonotype with many counts. V usage is TRBV4-1 and J usage is TRBJ2-1, with TRBD2 matching 14 bases. Germline loops: CDR1 MGHRA, CDR2 YSYEKL. J lost 7 bases, V lost 2 bases, and 4 bases had no gene match. CDR3 length: 16 amino acids. CDR3 in DNA: TGCGCCAGCAGCCAAAAGAGACTAGCGGGGGGGAATGAGCAGTTCTTC. Translated, it gives CASSQKRLAGGNEQFF.

This clonotype occurred a few times. The chain employs TRBV29-1 and TRBJ2-1, with D perhaps TRBD1 or TRBD2 (5 bases each). The CDR3 has 12 amino acids. With 6 bases removed from V and 1 base from J, the gap between germline ends came to 7 bases. The germline gives CDR1 SQVTM, CDR2 ANQGSEA. CDR3: CSVWGSYNEQFF. The CDR3 DNA follows: TGCAGCGTGTGGGGGTCCTACAATGAGCAGTTCTTC.

Within the sample, this clonotype is medium-sized. The chain employs TRBV12-3 or TRBV12-4 and TRBJ2-3, with 8 nucleotides matching TRBD2. The ends lost 2 bases at V and 4 bases at J; junction bases unmatched: 2. The CDR3 is 14 amino acids. The CDR3 spells CASSLNSGADTQYF. The CDR3, as DNA: TGTGCCAGCAGTTTAAATAGCGGGGCAGATACGCAGTATTTT.

This clonotype was detected ten times or more. This rearrangement joins TRBV12-3 or TRBV12-4 to TRBJ1-1, with 10 positions matching TRBD1. J was trimmed by 5 bases and V by 5 bases; bases with no gene match: 8. The CDR3 extends over 15 amino acids. The CDR3 DNA sequence: TGTGCCAGCAGTCCCGGGACAGGGGCTGGGACTGAAGCTTTCTTT. Encoded protein: CASSPGTGAGTEAFF.

This clonotype has a count of ten or more. V and J are TRBV7-2 and TRBJ1-6; 8 bases fit TRBD1. This CDR3 comprises 16 residues. V dropped 5 bases and J dropped 6; count of bases not matched to a gene: 9. CDR1 is SGHTA, CDR2 FQGNSA, per germline. In DNA form, the CDR3 reads TGTGCCAGCAGCATCAGGGATGACAGGGGTAATTCACCCCTCCACTTT. Its protein is CASSIRDDRGNSPLHF. Supplemented by reference TRBV7-2 and TRBJ1-6, the full variable domain reads GAGVSQSPSNKVTEKGKDVELRCDPISGHTALYWYRQSLGQGLEFLIYFQGNSAPDKSGLPSDRFSAERTGGSVSTLTIQRTQQEDSAVYLCASSIRDDRGNSPLHFGNGTRLTVT.

The table lists this clonotype with many counts. The chain employs TRBV7-9 and TRBJ2-1, with D perhaps TRBD1 or TRBD2 (6 bases each). V lost 9 bases to trimming and J lost 5 bases, with 20 bases between them. The CDR3 is 15 residues long. Germline CDR1 and CDR2: SEHNR and FQNEAQ (reference sequence). CDR3 sequence reads: CASSGTGTTNNEQFF. The CDR3 region has the DNA TGTGCCAGTAGCGGAACCGGGACAACTAACAATGAGCAGTTCTTC.

This clonotype was picked up many times. The chain is built from TRBV11-2 and TRBJ1-2, with D perhaps TRBD1 (5 bases). The germline CDR1 and CDR2 sequences are SGHAT and FQNNGV. Trimming took 5 bases from V and 2 from J, leaving 12 bases between them. The CDR3 is made up of 14 amino acids. CDR3 coding DNA: TGTGCCAGCAGCCCAGGGTTCGGGAACTATGGCTACACCTTC. It encodes CASSPGFGNYGYTF.

This clonotype was detected many times. This chain joins TRBV20-1 and TRBJ2-2; unclear D gene. Germline assignment: CDR1 DFQATT and CDR2 SNEGSKA (reference sequence). The CDR3 totals 13 residues. V was trimmed by 4 bases and J by 3 bases, leaving 9 bases between them. CDR3 nucleotide sequence: TGCAGTGCTATCATCCAGGACACCGGGGAGCTGTTTTTT. Protein product: CSAIIQDTGELFF.

This clonotype occurred many times. The chain is built from TRBV5-1 and TRBJ1-1; TRBD1 might be the D (6 bases). CDR3 size: 14 residues. Germline CDR1 reads SGHRS; CDR2 reads YFSETQ. V was clipped by 0 bases and J by 8 bases, with 14 bases between them. CDR3 loop: CASSLGGGRLEAFF. For the CDR3, the DNA is TGCGCCAGCAGCTTGGGGGGGGGCAGATTGGAAGCTTTCTTT.